This record looks at one T cell receptor beta chain sequence and its context. This specimen belongs to a study of blood T cells in healthy people across ages. The second PCR ran roughly 7 to 12 cycles with a sample-barcoded 5' primer and J-beta primers. TCRdb reanalysed the 5' RACE reads using MiXCR and keeps one entry per CDR3 protein. The table lists 700,000 to 950,000 distinct CDR3 sequences, about three fifths of them singletons. The CDR3 has 13 residues. Germline CDR1 SQVTM, CDR2 ANQGSEA. The material sequenced was blood. The origin of this receptor is a man aged 30-40 years in good health. The chain uses TRBV29-1 and TRBJ2-5; TRBD2 aligns across 8 bases. The J call may be incorrect, as the DNA end agrees better with TRBJ2-7. The CDR3: CSVAPSGGYEQYF. The CDR3 coding sequence is TGCAGCGTTGCCCCGAGCGGGGGTTACGAGCAGTACTTC.